This T cell receptor (beta chain) was profiled in a study of blood T cell repertoires in COVID-19. Study-wide background: Samples taken during acute and convalescent COVID-19 were collected in the United States, Italy and Spain. Sample material is recorded as cDNA or gDNA derived from T cells, B-cell-depleted T cells, or PBMCs.

CDR1 and CDR2 from the germline V gene are MNHNY and SVGAGI (reference sequence). V lost 0 bases to trimming and J lost 1 base, with 6 bases between them. This CDR3 has 14 amino acids. In the original processing: It was from reference gene primer amplification that nucleated cell counts were estimated. Repertoires were generated with immunoSEQ multiplex PCR, while TCRdb's copy carries only in-frame clones and drops some. V, J and clone size were drawn from that table, and D and trimming were deduced from the DNA. The sample consists of 50,000 or so clones, roughly 83% of them appearing once. The TCR sequence derives from a man aged 70 or older with acute or convalescent COVID-19. Sample: peripheral blood. This rearrangement joins TRBV6-6 to TRBJ1-1, with D unresolved. Here the CDR3 DNA reads TGTGCCAGCAGTTACTCGCGGCCGAACACTGAAGCTTTCTTT. Its translation is CASSYSRPNTEAFF.